This T cell receptor (beta chain) was documented in a study of blood T cell repertoires in COVID-19. Across the study: The United States, Italy and Spain provided the acute and convalescent COVID-19 samples. PBMCs, B-cell-depleted T cells, or T cells were the source of the cDNA or gDNA that made up the material.

Authors' methods: Reference gene primer amplification gave estimated nucleated cell counts. The repertoire was sequenced with immunoSEQ multiplex PCR; TCRdb's copy has only in-frame clones and lacks some. V and J calls and clone size follow that table, whereas D and trimming were derived from the DNA. The table includes hundreds of thousands of clones, about 82% detected once. The Seattle patients, enrolled during active infection, were followed longitudinally. This CDR3 region has 15 residues. V dropped 7 bases and J dropped 5; count of bases not matched to a gene: 11. Germline V gene lookup returns CDR1 SNHLY and CDR2 FYNNEI.

The receptor was isolated from a man aged 50 or older with COVID-19, enrolled during active disease. The chain joins TRBV2 to TRBJ1-1, with 9 bases lining up with TRBD1. The sequenced sample was peripheral blood. CDR3 coding DNA: TGTGCCAGCACTCCTGTGCGGGGACAGGGAACTGAAGCTTTCTTT. Protein sequence: CASTPVRGQGTEAFF. The complete variable domain, with remaining parts taken from reference TRBV2 and TRBJ1-1, reads EPEVTQTPSHQVTQMGQEVILRCVPISNHLYFYWYRQILGQKVEFLVSFYNNEISEKSEIFDDQFSVERPDGSNFTLKIRSTKLEDSAMYFCASTPVRGQGTEAFFGQGTRLTVV.